This is a list of T cell receptor beta chains from one sample in a study of regulatory T cells in long-lasting Graves disease. A single record per CDR3 protein comes from TCRdb applying MiXCR to the multiplex PCR reads. Of fewer than 600,000 distinct CDR3 sequences listed, 20% to 25% are singletons. The material was peripheral blood mononuclear cells (PBMCs), obtained when the disease was refractory, from a patient treated with antithyroid drugs. These receptors originate from a female donor with Graves disease. Both conserved end residues are part of each CDR3.

j_gene | v_gene | CDR3aa
TRBJ1-2 | TRBV3-1 | CASSHGGGDGYTF
TRBJ2-2 | TRBV6-1 | CASTRDRRTGELFF
TRBJ1-1 | TRBV28 | CASSLPPGTGKRIKNTEAFF
TRBJ1-3 | TRBV12-3/TRBV12-4 | CASRGPLLGAGNTIYF
TRBJ2-7 | TRBV6-1 | CASRWGTGTYEQYF
TRBJ1-5 | TRBV7-9 | CASSPDKGAGLQPQHF
TRBJ1-1 | TRBV10-3 | CAISSDRGQGEAFF
TRBJ1-6 | TRBV7-6 | CASSSEGGGNNSPLHF
TRBJ2-5 | TRBV6-1 | CASTRAGTDQETQYF
TRBJ1-6 | TRBV5-1 | CASSLWTGGNSPLHF
TRBJ2-5 | TRBV7-8 | CASSFGGQLEFQETQYF
TRBJ1-4 | TRBV28 | CASGPGPAEKLFF
TRBJ2-7 | TRBV7-7 | CASSKGPPGTYEQYF
TRBJ1-6 | TRBV19 | CASSIGHLRAYNSPLHF
TRBJ1-2 | TRBV30 | CAWRVGAGGYTF
TRBJ2-2 | TRBV12-3/TRBV12-4 | CASTIDRVDAGELFF
TRBJ1-4 | TRBV20-1 | CSAPGQGSEKLFF
TRBJ2-7 | TRBV19 | CASSIRGSNEQYF
TRBJ2-7 | TRBV6-2/TRBV6-3 | CASSRGQANYEQYF
TRBJ2-3 | TRBV6-1 | CASSEGNWGDTQYF
TRBJ2-7 | TRBV28 | CASSSDPGGAYEQYF
TRBJ2-4 | TRBV2 | CASSDGQVPKNIQYF
TRBJ1-1 | TRBV3-1 | CASSQDLMNTEAFF
TRBJ1-1 | TRBV2 | CASSEALLQVNTEAFF
TRBJ1-5 | TRBV19 | CASSGRTGDGNQPQHF
TRBJ2-7 | TRBV30 | CAWRGGRDEQYF
TRBJ2-6 | TRBV12-3/TRBV12-4 | CASSSRGHGANVLTF
TRBJ2-7 | TRBV4-2 | CASSERTAYEQYF
TRBJ1-6 | TRBV5-1 | CASGPGGNSPLHF
TRBJ1-6 | TRBV5-1 | CASSIVPMTGGNSPLHF
TRBJ1-1 | TRBV7-3 | CASSLSGGTEAFF
TRBJ1-2 | TRBV3-1 | CASSQGPTVDYGYTF
TRBJ1-1 | TRBV13 | CASSLGATTEAFF
TRBJ1-2 | TRBV11-2 | CASSSLRTYTPGGGYGYTF
TRBJ1-2 | TRBV25-1 | CASRGFRHLGYTF
TRBJ1-1 | TRBV27 | CASSLYVGTEAFF
TRBJ1-2 | TRBV6-1 | CASSTGPGWGYTF
TRBJ2-2 | TRBV12-3/TRBV12-4 | CASSSLAGVDGTGELFF
TRBJ1-5 | TRBV16 | CASSQLAPGASRPQHF
TRBJ2-2 | TRBV2 | CATNIAGANTGELFF
TRBJ2-2 | TRBV6-2/TRBV6-3 | CASSYQGRGLFF
TRBJ1-2 | TRBV28 | CASSQTGVNGYTF
TRBJ1-5 | TRBV6-1 | CASSSIRSQPQHF
TRBJ1-5 | TRBV7-9 | CASSLGTAGDQPQHF
TRBJ1-1 | TRBV4-1 | CASSLAIQGYTEAFF
TRBJ2-5 | TRBV6-1 | CASSGRLAGRETQYF